Ten or more counts support the clone carrying this TCR beta chain. Its antigen is not identified. This entry is derived from a study of molecular identifiers for immune sequencing clone quantification. On the study more broadly: RNA, taken in replicates from roughly 21,000 or 96,000 naive CD8 cells, was split five ways, with four sequenced. Broader study findings: Jurkat TCR RNA spiked in from one cell (amid one million naive cells) was reportedly detectable.

Sorting defined naive CD8 T cells as CD8+CD4-CCR7+CD45RA+. The use of previously described methods and listed TCR primers produced the bulk TCR libraries. Using its own MiXCR run on the PCR reads, TCRdb lists one record per CDR3 protein. The sample shows about 320,000 distinct CDR3 sequences, over 20% of them seen only once. There are 14 residues in the CDR3. Per the germline V gene, CDR1 is DFQATT and CDR2 is SNEGSKA (reference sequence). Trimming left V 0 bases short and J 2 bases short, with 10 bases between. This clonotype originated in a human donor in good health. Some libraries in this study had Jurkat cell RNA spiked in. Material for sequencing was naive CD8+ T cells from blood, with Jurkat cell RNA spiked in. Sample subset: FACS-sorted CD8+CD4-CCR7+CD45RA+ naive T cells. The rearrangement uses TRBV20-1 and TRBJ1-2; D gene unclear. Here the CDR3 reads CSARDPADNYGYTF. CDR3 sequence (DNA): TGCAGTGCTAGAGATCCGGCGGACAACTATGGCTACACCTTC.